The clone carrying this T cell receptor beta chain was counted a few times. Its antigen is not identified. The V end lost 0 bases, the J end lost 6 bases, and 18 bases lay between the germline ends. The CDR3 totals 17 residues. CDR1 is MNHEY and CDR2 is SVGAGI in the germline V gene. The data originate from a study of T-cell reconstitution after alpha-beta-depleted transplantation in children. Study findings and constraints: At around two months after transplant, the alpha-beta T cells were reportedly derived from several hundred expanded clones that came from non-depleted graft cells. Some patients' high day-60 TCRbeta diversity was traced to surviving recipient T cells and thymic progenitors. T-cell counts and diversity were attributed mostly to newly produced T cells one year after transplant.

Unique molecular identifiers featured in how the TCRbeta library was prepared. Each CDR3 protein gets one entry after TCRdb re-called the PCR reads with MiXCR. The sample holds over 400,000 distinct CDR3 sequences; around 46% are singletons and the top ten take about 30%. This receptor was taken from a girl aged 2-10 years with aplastic anemia, due to receive a stem cell transplant. The sequences come from PBMCs, collected before TCRalphabeta/CD19-depleted stem cell transplant. The chain carries TRBV6-5 and TRBJ2-1; D unresolved. DNA for the CDR3: TGTGCCAGCAGTTACTCTGCCGCCGCTCGATCGGGCAATGAGCAGTTCTTC. Its translation is CASSYSAAARSGNEQFF.